This T cell receptor (beta chain) derives from a study of blood T cells in healthy people across ages. As concerns this clonotype: Its antigen is not known.

Losses at the gene ends were 4 bases for V and 4 bases for J; bases not matched to a gene: 7. The CDR3 loop spans 15 amino acids. Per the germline V gene, CDR1 is SGHTA and CDR2 is FQGNSA. Study findings and constraints: Fewer expanded clones and more diversity marked long-lived versus aged donors.

PCR was performed a second time for about 7 to 12 cycles using a sample-barcoded 5' primer and a J-beta primer mix. Through a template-switch adaptor with 12 random nucleotides, each cDNA molecule received a tag. Via MiXCR, TCRdb re-called the 5' RACE reads, giving one row per CDR3 protein. Of approximately 900,000 distinct CDR3 sequences listed, around 49% are singletons. Input material: blood. V gene TRBV7-2 combines with J gene TRBJ2-7, with 10 positions matching TRBD2. The source of this sequence is a man aged 25-45 years in good health. Here the CDR3 reads CASSSSSGGLYEQYF. The CDR3 DNA sequence: TGTGCCAGCAGCTCTTCTAGCGGGGGTCTTTACGAGCAGTACTTC.